This T cell receptor (beta chain) was captured by sequencing in a study of immune evolution from preneoplasia to lung adenocarcinoma. Study-level results: Top clone share appeared to fall from AAH through AIS, MIA, adenocarcinoma.

The table lists this clone with a count of one. The antigen is unknown. After pathologic assessment, macro-dissection selected premalignant or tumor cells for extraction. Sequencing used immunoSEQ multiplex PCR; TCRdb keeps in-frame clones, though not all of them. Among about 15,000 clones listed, around 80% were seen once. Source material: FFPE minimally invasive lung adenocarcinoma tissue. This sequence originates from a person aged 65-85 years with lung adenocarcinoma.

CDR3 sequence (DNA): TGTGCCAGCAGTGTGGGCTTGGGCGGTGAAAAACTGTTTTTT. This sequence encodes CASSVGLGGEKLFF. The chain is built from TRBV6-1 and TRBJ1-4; no definite D call. This CDR3 has 14 amino acids. Germline assignment: CDR1 MNHNS and CDR2 SASEGT. V lost 4 bases, J lost 7 bases, and 13 bases lay in between.